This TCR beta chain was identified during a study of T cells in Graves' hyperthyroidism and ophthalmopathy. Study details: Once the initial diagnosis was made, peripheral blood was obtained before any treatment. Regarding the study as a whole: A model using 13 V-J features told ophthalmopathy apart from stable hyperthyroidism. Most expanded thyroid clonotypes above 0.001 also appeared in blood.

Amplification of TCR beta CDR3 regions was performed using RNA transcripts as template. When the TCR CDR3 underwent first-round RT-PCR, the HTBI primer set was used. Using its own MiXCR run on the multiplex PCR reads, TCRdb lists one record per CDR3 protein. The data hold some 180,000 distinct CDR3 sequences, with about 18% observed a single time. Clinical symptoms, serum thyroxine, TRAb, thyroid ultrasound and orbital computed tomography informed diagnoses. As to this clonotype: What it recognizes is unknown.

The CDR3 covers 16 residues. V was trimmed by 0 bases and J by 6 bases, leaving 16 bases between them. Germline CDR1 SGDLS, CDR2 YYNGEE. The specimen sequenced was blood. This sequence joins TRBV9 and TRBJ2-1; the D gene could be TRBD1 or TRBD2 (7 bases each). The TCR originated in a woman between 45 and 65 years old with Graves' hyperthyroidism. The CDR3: CASSVGQGGIVNEQFF. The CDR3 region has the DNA TGTGCCAGCAGCGTAGGTCAGGGGGGGATCGTCAATGAGCAGTTCTTC.